This T cell receptor beta chain was found in a study of T cell responses to AZD1222 COVID-19 vaccine. About this clone itself: The antigen is undetermined. Other DNA sequences in the same sample also yield this CDR3.

The germline V gene encodes CDR1 KGHSH and CDR2 LQKENI. The CDR3 loop spans 12 amino acids. Trimming removed 3 bases at V and 1 base at J, with 1 base between. Points from the study as a whole: Unmutated variant regions reportedly attract nearly half of all spike-specific TCRs. The CD4 TCRs associated with vaccination extended across spike and predominated at 160-218 and 743-854. Females made up more of the donors, who were largely white British, and clonal diversity may have come out too low. Two AZD1222 doses significantly raised spike-specific TCR breadth and depth over controls.

Using immunoSEQ multiplex PCR, the repertoire was profiled, and TCRdb retains in-frame clones only, with some absent. The profile shows fewer than 150,000 clones, 90% of them singletons. The receptor was derived from an adult in good health. The material was peripheral blood, obtained on day 0 of AZD1222 vaccination. The chain links TRBV18 to TRBJ1-5; no definite D call. The CDR3 region is CASSPSNQPQHF. The CDR3 DNA is TGTGCCAGCTCACCGAGCAATCAGCCCCAGCATTTT.